A selection of T cell receptor beta chains follows, all from one sample in a study of blood T cell repertoires in COVID-19. Generated by immunoSEQ multiplex PCR, the TCRdb table keeps only in-frame clones and is missing some. The table lists over 200,000 clones, about 88% of them singletons. Sample: peripheral blood. The receptors originated from a man in his forties with active or convalescent COVID-19. Each CDR3 is given with its conserved first and last residue. A D gene is named only where the DNA matches it firmly. Expanded clones are given a class, and other clones once, few, many or no size at all.

v_gene	j_gene	len	abundance	d_gene	CDR3aa	CDR3nt
TRBV7-3	TRBJ2-5	15	once	-	CASSLTGLRGETQYF	TGTGCCAGCAGCTTAACGGGACTCCGGGGAGAGACCCAGTACTTC
TRBV7-9	TRBJ2-5	14	once	-	CASSPSRLQETQYF	TGTGCCAGCAGCCCGTCGCGACTGCAAGAGACCCAGTACTTC
TRBV28	TRBJ1-2	13	-	TRBD1	CASGGQALLGYTF	TGTGCCAGCGGCGGACAGGCCCTACTGGGCTACACCTTC
TRBV19	TRBJ2-3	16	-	TRBD1	CASSTRGTADTDTQYF	TGTGCCAGTAGTACTCGTGGGACAGCAGACACAGATACGCAGTATTTT
TRBV4-1	TRBJ2-3	19	-	TRBD1	CASSQDLNRDRGGTDTQYF	TGCGCCAGCAGCCAAGATCTTAATAGGGACAGGGGTGGGACAGATACGCAGTATTTT
TRBV18	TRBJ2-1	15	-	-	CASSPLASSYNEQFF	TGTGCCAGCTCACCGCTAGCGAGTTCCTACAATGAGCAGTTCTTC
TRBV2	TRBJ2-7	14	few	TRBD2	CATRAGARVDEQYF	TGTGCCACCAGAGCGGGAGCCCGGGTTGACGAGCAGTACTTC
TRBV27	TRBJ2-2	16	-	TRBD1	CASSHGVDRDTGELFF	TGTGCCAGCAGCCATGGAGTTGACAGGGACACCGGGGAGCTGTTTTTT
TRBV6-6	TRBJ1-1	13	once	-	CASSYSWETEAFF	TGTGCCAGCAGTTACTCGTGGGAGACTGAAGCTTTCTTT
TRBV5-4	TRBJ1-3	15	-	-	CASSLGQRLGNTIYF	TGTGCCAGCAGCTTGGGACAGCGTTTGGGAAACACCATATATTTT
TRBV27	TRBJ2-5	15	-	-	CASSRADSPQETQYF	TGTGCCAGCAGTCGGGCGGACTCCCCCCAAGAGACCCAGTACTTC
TRBV28	TRBJ2-3	12	-	TRBD1	CASSTDRVGRYF	TGTGCCAGCAGTACCGACAGGGTGGGAAGGTATTTT
TRBV10-3	TRBJ2-7	12	-	-	CASAGADYEQYF	TGTGCCAGCGCAGGGGCAGACTACGAGCAGTACTTC
TRBV19	TRBJ2-7	14	-	TRBD1	CASSNRGLSYEQYF	TGTGCCAGTAGTAACAGGGGTCTCTCCTACGAGCAGTACTTC
TRBV7-3	TRBJ2-6	17	-	TRBD1	CASSFRQGATGANVLTF	TGTGCCAGCAGCTTTCGACAGGGGGCTACTGGGGCCAACGTCCTGACTTTC
TRBV27	TRBJ2-6	17	few	-	CASSPRAYLSGANVLTF	TGTGCCAGCAGTCCGAGGGCCTACTTATCTGGGGCCAACGTCCTGACTTTC
TRBV5-1	TRBJ1-1	14	-	TRBD1	CASSPLGTGGEAFF	TGCGCCAGCAGCCCACTTGGGACAGGGGGTGAAGCTTTCTTT
TRBV10-3	TRBJ1-2	16	-	-	CAISEFQATLNYGYTF	TGTGCCATCAGTGAGTTCCAGGCTACGCTTAACTATGGCTACACCTTC
TRBV19	TRBJ2-1	14	-	-	CASSRGADYNEQFF	TGTGCCAGTAGTCGTGGGGCCGACTACAATGAGCAGTTCTTC
TRBV19	TRBJ1-5	14	-	-	CASSWTDAGQPQHF	TGTGCCAGTAGTTGGACAGACGCTGGTCAGCCCCAGCATTTT
TRBV27	TRBJ2-7	13	once	TRBD1	CASSLTGLLEQYF	TGTGCCAGCAGTTTGACAGGGCTCCTCGAGCAGTACTTC
TRBV27	TRBJ2-7	14	-	-	CASSLGLGSYEQYF	TGTGCCAGCAGTCTAGGATTGGGGAGTTACGAGCAGTACTTC
TRBV27	TRBJ1-2	18	-	TRBD1	CASSLSSIMGQGTYGYTF	TGTGCCAGCAGTTTATCGTCCATAATGGGACAGGGAACCTATGGCTACACCTTC
TRBV19	TRBJ2-7	14	few	-	CASSISGGTHEQYF	TGTGCCAGTAGTATTTCGGGCGGGACCCACGAGCAGTACTTC
TRBV6-5	TRBJ1-4	13	-	-	CASRKQGFGKLFF	TGTGCCAGCAGAAAACAGGGATTCGGAAAACTGTTTTTT
TRBV10-3	TRBJ2-1	16	-	TRBD2	CAISGASGRGLDEQFF	TGTGCCATCAGTGGGGCTAGCGGGAGGGGGCTCGATGAGCAGTTCTTC
TRBV11-3	TRBJ2-2	14	-	-	CASSRDLIAGELFF	TGTGCCAGCAGCCGGGATTTAATCGCCGGGGAGCTGTTTTTT
TRBV19	TRBJ1-2	16	-	-	CASSNRQTGTIRSYTF	TGTGCCAGTAGTAACCGACAGACAGGTACTATAAGGAGCTACACCTTC
TRBV7-3	TRBJ2-3	17	-	TRBD2	CASSLGTSGGARYTQYF	TGTGCCAGCAGCTTGGGGACTAGCGGGGGAGCCAGATATACGCAGTATTTT
TRBV27	TRBJ2-7	15	-	TRBD1	CASTLSAGQGDEQYF	TGTGCCAGCACCCTGTCGGCGGGACAGGGAGACGAGCAGTACTTC
TRBV5-6	TRBJ1-2	13	-	-	CASSQDRSYGYTF	TGTGCCAGCAGCCAGGACAGAAGTTATGGCTACACCTTC
TRBV3-1/TRBV3-2	TRBJ1-3	16	once	TRBD1	CASSGRGQLSGNTIYF	TGTGCCAGCAGCGGACGGGGACAGCTCTCTGGAAACACCATATATTTT
TRBV28	TRBJ2-3	15	-	TRBD2	CASSPPTGGLDTQYF	TGTGCCAGCAGCCCACCAACGGGGGGGCTGGATACGCAGTATTTT
TRBV7-3	TRBJ2-7	13	-	-	CASSFSQGYEQYF	TGTGCCAGCAGCTTCTCCCAGGGTTACGAGCAGTACTTC
TRBV9	TRBJ2-2	13	-	-	CASSVVSTGELFF	TGTGCCAGCAGCGTAGTGTCTACCGGGGAGCTGTTTTTT
TRBV23-1	TRBJ2-5	18	-	-	CASSQSFWRDGTQETQYF	TGCGCCAGCAGTCAATCTTTTTGGCGGGACGGAACACAAGAGACCCAGTACTTC
TRBV27	TRBJ1-4	14	-	-	CASSLQGTGEKLFF	TGTGCCAGCAGTTTACAGGGTACTGGTGAAAAACTGTTTTTT
TRBV27	TRBJ2-5	20	-	TRBD2	CASSLRGQPGLEWGSETQYF	TGTGCCAGCAGTTTAAGGGGCCAGCCGGGACTAGAATGGGGGTCGGAGACCCAGTACTTC
TRBV30	TRBJ1-5	13	-	-	CAWSDYGNQPQHF	TGTGCCTGGAGTGATTACGGGAATCAGCCCCAGCATTTT
TRBV6-5	TRBJ1-2	14	-	TRBD1	CASSRTGANYGYTF	TGTGCCAGCAGCAGGACAGGAGCTAACTATGGCTACACCTTC
TRBV28	TRBJ1-3	14	-	-	CASSFEYGRNTIYF	TGTGCCAGCAGTTTTGAGTACGGTAGAAACACCATATATTTT
TRBV29-1	TRBJ2-3	15	-	TRBD2	CSAATSGSVSDTQYF	TGCAGCGCCGCGACTAGCGGGAGTGTCTCAGATACGCAGTATTTT
TRBV24-1	TRBJ1-5	16	once	-	CATSDFGRVDGQPQHF	TGTGCCACCAGTGATTTTGGCAGGGTGGATGGTCAGCCCCAGCATTTT
TRBV7-9	TRBJ1-2	16	few	-	CASSLKLQGPNYGYTF	TGTGCCAGCAGCTTGAAGTTACAGGGACCTAACTATGGCTACACCTTC